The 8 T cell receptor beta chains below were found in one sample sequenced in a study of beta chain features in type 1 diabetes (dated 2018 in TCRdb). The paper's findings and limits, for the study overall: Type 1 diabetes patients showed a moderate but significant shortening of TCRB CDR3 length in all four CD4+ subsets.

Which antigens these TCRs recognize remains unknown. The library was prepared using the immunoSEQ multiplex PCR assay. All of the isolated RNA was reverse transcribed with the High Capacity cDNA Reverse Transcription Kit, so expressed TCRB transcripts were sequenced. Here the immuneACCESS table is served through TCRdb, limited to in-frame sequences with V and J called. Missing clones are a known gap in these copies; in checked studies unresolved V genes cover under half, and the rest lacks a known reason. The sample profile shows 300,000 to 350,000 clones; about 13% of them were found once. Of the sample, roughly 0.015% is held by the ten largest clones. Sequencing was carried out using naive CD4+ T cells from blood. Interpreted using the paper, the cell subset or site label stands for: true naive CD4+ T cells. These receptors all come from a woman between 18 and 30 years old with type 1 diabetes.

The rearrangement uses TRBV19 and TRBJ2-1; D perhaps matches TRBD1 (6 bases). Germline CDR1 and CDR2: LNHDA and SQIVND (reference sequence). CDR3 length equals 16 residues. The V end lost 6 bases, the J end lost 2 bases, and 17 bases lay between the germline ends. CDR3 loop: CASSRNLQGTYNEQFF. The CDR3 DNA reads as TGTGCCAGTAGCAGAAACCTCCAGGGGACCTACAATGAGCAGTTCTTC.

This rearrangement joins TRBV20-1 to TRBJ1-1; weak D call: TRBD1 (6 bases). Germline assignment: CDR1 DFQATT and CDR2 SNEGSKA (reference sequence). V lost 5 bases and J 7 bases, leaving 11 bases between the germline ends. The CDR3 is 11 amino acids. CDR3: CSAAGQIEAFF. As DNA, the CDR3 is TGCAGTGCTGCCGGACAGATTGAAGCTTTCTTT.

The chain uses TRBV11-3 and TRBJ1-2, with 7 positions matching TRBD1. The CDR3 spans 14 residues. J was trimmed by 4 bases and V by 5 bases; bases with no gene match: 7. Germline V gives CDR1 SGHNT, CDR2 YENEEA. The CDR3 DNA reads TGTGCCAGCAGCCAAGGGGGCTTCGGCTATGGCTACACCTTC. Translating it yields CASSQGGFGYGYTF. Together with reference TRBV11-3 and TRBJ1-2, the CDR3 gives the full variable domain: EAGVVQSPRYKIIEKKQPVAFWCNPISGHNTLYWYLQNLGQGPELLIRYENEEAVDDSQLPKDRFSAERLKGVDSTLKIQPAELGDSAVYLCASSQGGFGYGYTFGSGTRLTVV.

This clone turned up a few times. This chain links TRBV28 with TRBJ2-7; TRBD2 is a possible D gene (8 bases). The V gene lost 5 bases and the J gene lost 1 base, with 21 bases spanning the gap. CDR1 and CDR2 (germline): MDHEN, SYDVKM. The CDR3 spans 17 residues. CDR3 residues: CASSIGGGGGRSYEQYF. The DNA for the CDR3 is TGTGCCAGCAGTATAGGAGGGGGCGGGGGGCGATCCTACGAGCAGTACTTC.

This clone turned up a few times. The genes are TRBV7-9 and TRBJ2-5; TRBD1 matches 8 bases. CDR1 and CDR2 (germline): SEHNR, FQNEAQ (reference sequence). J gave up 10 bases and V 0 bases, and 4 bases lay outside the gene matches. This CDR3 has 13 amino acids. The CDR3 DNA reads TGTGCCAGCAGCTTAGCGGCAGGGGGCAACCAGTACTTC. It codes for CASSLAAGGNQYF.

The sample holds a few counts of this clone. DNA for the CDR3: TGTGCCAGCAGCTTCGGGGTCCTGGTCGATGAGCAGTTCTTC. It is translated as CASSFGVLVDEQFF. The chain uses TRBV13 and TRBJ2-1; possibly TRBD2 for D (5 bases). Germline V gene data show CDR1 as PRHDT and CDR2 as FYEKMQ (reference sequence). The CDR3 length is 14 residues. Trimming pared 3 bases from V and 8 bases from J, leaving 14 bases between.

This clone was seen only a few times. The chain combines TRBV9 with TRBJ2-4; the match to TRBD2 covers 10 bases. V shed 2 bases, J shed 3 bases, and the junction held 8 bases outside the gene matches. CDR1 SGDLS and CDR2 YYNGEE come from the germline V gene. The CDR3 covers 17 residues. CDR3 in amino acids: CASSVSSGRQSKNIQYF. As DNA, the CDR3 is TGTGCCAGCAGCGTGTCTAGCGGGAGACAGAGCAAAAACATTCAGTACTTC.

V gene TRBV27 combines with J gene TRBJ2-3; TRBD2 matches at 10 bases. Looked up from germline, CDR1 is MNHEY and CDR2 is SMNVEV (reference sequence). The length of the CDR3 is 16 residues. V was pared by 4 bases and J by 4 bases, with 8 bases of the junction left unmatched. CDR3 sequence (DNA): TGTGCCAGCAGTTACAGACTAGCGGGTCCCCCAGATACGCAGTATTTT. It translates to CASSYRLAGPPDTQYF.